The T cell receptor beta chain under discussion was sequenced for a study of cytomegalovirus exposure and HLA in healthy donors. Study conclusions and caveats: Across donors, most TCRs were seen rarely, yet some public ones were widespread.

60 Vbeta and 13 Jbeta primers were used in PCR. Repertoires were generated with immunoSEQ multiplex PCR, while TCRdb's copy carries only in-frame clones and drops some. The sample consists of 160,000 or so clones, roughly 72% of them appearing once. In the case of this clone: Its matching antigen is unknown.

CDR1 and CDR2 (germline): SGHTS, YDEGEE. The J segment lost 4 bases and the V segment lost 0 bases, leaving 3 bases of the junction unmatched. The CDR3 length is 15 residues. Likely unrecorded immune exposures existed in these nominally healthy donors. V is TRBV5-8 and J is TRBJ2-7; TRBD2 agrees at 11 bases. Material: PBMCs. The clonotype originates from a woman in her thirties or forties in good health and CMV-seronegative. The CDR3 reads CASSLGGTSGYEQYF. Written as DNA, the CDR3 is TGTGCCAGCAGCTTGGGAGGGACTAGCGGATACGAGCAGTACTTC.